This TCR beta chain was sequenced in a study of cytomegalovirus exposure and HLA in healthy donors. Study context: The 90 to 150 validation repertoires used the same platform as the 650 to 850 first-cohort repertoires (as reported by a later analysis).

The method was immunoSEQ multiplex PCR; TCRdb's version includes in-frame clones alone and lacks a portion of them. The table has roughly 82,000 clones, 93% seen once. Regarding the study as a whole: Rare TCR sequences predominated, though certain public TCRs were found in many donors. Clusters of TCRs from the first cohort tended to co-occur in the roughly 120 validation repertoires (as a later analysis found).

As regards this clone: The target antigen is unknown.

The junction had 3 bases not matched to a gene; V was cut back by 5 bases and J by 0 bases. The CDR3 contains 14 residues. Germline loops: CDR1 LNHNV, CDR2 YYDKDF (reference sequence). This TCR was recovered from a young man in good health and CMV-seronegative. Sequenced material: PBMCs. The rearrangement uses TRBV15 and TRBJ1-1, with 7 nucleotides matching TRBD1. Written as DNA, the CDR3 is TGTGCCACCAGCCAGGGGGTCATGAACACTGAAGCTTTCTTT. This sequence encodes CATSQGVMNTEAFF. Together with reference TRBV15 and TRBJ1-1, the CDR3 gives the full variable domain: DAMVIQNPRYQVTQFGKPVTLSCSQTLNHNVMYWYQQKSSQAPKLLFHYYDKDFNNEADTPDNFQSRRPNTSFCFLDIRSPGLGDTAMYLCATSQGVMNTEAFFGQGTRLTVV.